The clone carrying this T cell receptor (beta chain) was recorded a few times. TCRdb itself ran the 5' RACE reads through MiXCR, one entry per CDR3 protein. The profile shows about 47,000 distinct CDR3 sequences, around 26% of them singletons. CD25-based Treg depletion was applied to purified naive CD4+ T cells. Material: naive CD4+ T cells sorted from blood. This sample's subset: naive CD4+ T cells, CD4+CD45RA+CD25-. The source of this sequence is a female donor with breast cancer.

In DNA form, the CDR3 reads TGTGCCAGCAGCCCACGGACAGGGGGTACCACCGGGGAGCTGTTTTTT. Amino acids: CASSPRTGGTTGELFF. J is TRBJ2-2 and V is TRBV9; 10 positions match TRBD1. The CDR3 contains 16 residues. In germline, CDR1 is SGDLS, CDR2 YYNGEE. V shed 4 bases, J shed 4 bases, and the junction held 7 bases outside the gene matches.